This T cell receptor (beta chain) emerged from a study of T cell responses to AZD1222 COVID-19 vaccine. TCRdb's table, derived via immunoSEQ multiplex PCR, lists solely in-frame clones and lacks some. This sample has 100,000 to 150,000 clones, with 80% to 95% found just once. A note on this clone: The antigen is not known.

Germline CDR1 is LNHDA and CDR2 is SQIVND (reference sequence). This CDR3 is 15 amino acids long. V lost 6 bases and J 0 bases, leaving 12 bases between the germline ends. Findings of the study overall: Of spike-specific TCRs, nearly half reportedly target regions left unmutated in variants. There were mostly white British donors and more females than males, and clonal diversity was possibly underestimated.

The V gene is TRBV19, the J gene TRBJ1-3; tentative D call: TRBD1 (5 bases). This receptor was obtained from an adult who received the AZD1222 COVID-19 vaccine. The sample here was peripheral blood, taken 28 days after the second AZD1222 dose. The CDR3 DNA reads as TGTGCCAGTAGAGGGACTGCGACCTCTGGAAACACCATATATTTT. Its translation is CASRGTATSGNTIYF.